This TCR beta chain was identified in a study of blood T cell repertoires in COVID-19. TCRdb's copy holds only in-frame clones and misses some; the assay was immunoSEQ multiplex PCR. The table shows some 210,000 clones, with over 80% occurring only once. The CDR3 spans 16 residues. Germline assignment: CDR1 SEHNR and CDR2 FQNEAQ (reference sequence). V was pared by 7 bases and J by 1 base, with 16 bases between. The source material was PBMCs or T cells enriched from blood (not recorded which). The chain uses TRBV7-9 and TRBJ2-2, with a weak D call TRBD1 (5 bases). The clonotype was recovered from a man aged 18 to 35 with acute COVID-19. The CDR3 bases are TGTGCCAGCATCCAGAATCCAGGGATGAACACCGGGGAGCTGTTTTTT. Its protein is CASIQNPGMNTGELFF. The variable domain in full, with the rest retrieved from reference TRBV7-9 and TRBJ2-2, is DTGVSQNPRHKITKRGQNVTFRCDPISEHNRLYWYRQTLGQGPEFLTYFQNEAQLEKSRLLSDRFSAERPKGSFSTLEIQRTEQGDSAMYLCASIQNPGMNTGELFFGEGSRLTVL.